Listed below are T cell receptor beta chains from one sample, sequenced in a study of cytomegalovirus exposure and HLA in healthy donors. Assay used: immunoSEQ multiplex PCR; TCRdb lists only in-frame clones, some missing. This sample has about 93,000 clones, with under 85% found just once. The specimen sequenced was PBMCs. Receptors were obtained from a boy aged 5 to 17 in good health and CMV-seronegative. The CDR3 runs from the conserved cysteine through the conserved F or W. D genes are given only for firm matches. Expanded clones get a size class; other rows say once, few or many, or leave the size out.

d_gene	abundance	v_gene	j_gene	CDR3aa	CDR3nt
-	-	TRBV4-3	TRBJ2-7	CASSDGAGAYEQYF	TGCGCCAGCTCAGATGGGGCAGGGGCCTACGAGCAGTACTTC
TRBD2	-	TRBV4-1	TRBJ2-7	CASSQDLTSGSYEQYF	TGCGCCAGCAGCCAAGATTTAACTAGCGGGAGCTACGAGCAGTACTTC
-	-	TRBV29-1	TRBJ1-4	CSVRGFTNEKLFF	TGCAGCGTTCGGGGATTTACTAATGAAAAACTGTTTTTT
-	-	TRBV30	TRBJ1-5	CAWSVPLGGNQPQHF	TGTGCCTGGAGTGTACCCCTGGGAGGCAATCAGCCCCAGCATTTT
TRBD1	-	TRBV28	TRBJ2-7	CASSLWRNRGNYEQYF	TGTGCCAGCAGTTTATGGCGTAACAGGGGGAACTACGAGCAGTACTTC
TRBD1	-	TRBV4-1	TRBJ1-2	CASSQVRTGGGYTF	TGCGCCAGCAGCCAAGTCCGAACAGGGGGTGGCTACACCTTC
-	-	TRBV11-2	TRBJ2-6	CASSLLEITRANVLTF	TGTGCCAGCAGCTTATTAGAAATAACCAGGGCCAACGTCCTGACTTTC
TRBD2	-	TRBV6-1	TRBJ2-7	CASSAGLAYEQYF	TGTGCCAGCAGTGCCGGACTAGCGTACGAGCAGTACTTC
-	-	TRBV4-1	TRBJ1-5	CASSRVVTPSNQPQHF	TGCGCCAGCAGCCGTGTGGTTACACCTAGCAATCAGCCCCAGCATTTT
TRBD1	-	TRBV30	TRBJ1-1	CAWSVLRTGGTEAFF	TGTGCCTGGAGTGTACTAAGGACAGGGGGCACTGAAGCTTTCTTT
-	-	TRBV6-4	TRBJ1-5	CASSDSGEVGNQPQHF	TGTGCCAGCAGTGACTCGGGGGAGGTCGGCAATCAGCCCCAGCATTTT
-	-	TRBV15	TRBJ2-1	CATSRSSYNEQFF	TGTGCCACCAGCAGGAGCTCCTACAATGAGCAGTTCTTC
-	-	TRBV9	TRBJ2-2	CASSEGQNTGELFF	TGTGCCAGCAGCGAGGGACAAAACACCGGGGAGCTGTTTTTT
TRBD1	-	TRBV28	TRBJ1-5	CASSLQGEVQPQHF	TGTGCCAGCAGTCTACAGGGGGAGGTACAGCCCCAGCATTTT
-	-	TRBV27	TRBJ2-5	CASSLSGRQETQYF	TGTGCCAGCAGTTTATCAGGGAGGCAAGAGACCCAGTACTTC
-	-	TRBV9	TRBJ2-7	CASSARTGSYEQYF	TGTGCCAGCAGCGCCCGGACGGGGTCCTACGAGCAGTACTTC
-	-	TRBV30	TRBJ2-7	CAWSVAGLGYEQYF	TGTGCCTGGAGTGTTGCAGGGTTGGGTTACGAGCAGTACTTC
TRBD1	few	TRBV4-1	TRBJ1-2	CASSQAGTGSNYGYTF	TGCGCCAGCAGCCAGGCCGGGACAGGGTCTAACTATGGCTACACCTTC
-	-	TRBV6-5	TRBJ1-5	CASSFLPGSDQPQHF	TGTGCCAGCAGTTTCCTCCCGGGGAGCGATCAGCCCCAGCATTTT
-	few	TRBV6-1	TRBJ1-4	CASRGAGTNNEKLFF	TGTGCCAGCAGGGGGGCAGGGACCAATAATGAAAAACTGTTTTTT
-	-	TRBV9	TRBJ2-7	CASSVDSGAYEQYF	TGTGCCAGCAGCGTAGATAGCGGAGCCTACGAGCAGTACTTC
-	-	TRBV10-1	TRBJ2-1	CASSSTVKGEQFF	TGCGCCAGCAGCTCGACAGTGAAGGGTGAGCAGTTCTTC
TRBD2	once	TRBV4-3	TRBJ2-4	CASSPHGGAEGVIKNIQYF	TGCGCCAGCAGCCCCCACGGGGGGGCAGAAGGAGTCATCAAAAACATTCAGTACTTC
-	-	TRBV6-6	TRBJ1-5	CASSLMGEGKWQPQHF	TGTGCCAGCAGCCTCATGGGGGAGGGGAAATGGCAGCCCCAGCATTTT
TRBD1	once	TRBV30	TRBJ1-4	CARRDRGPEKLFF	TGTGCCCGCCGGGACAGGGGCCCGGAAAAACTGTTTTTT
TRBD1	-	TRBV2	TRBJ2-7	CASRPYIGDSSSYEQYF	TGTGCCAGCAGACCCTATATCGGGGACAGCAGCTCCTACGAGCAGTACTTC
-	-	TRBV30	TRBJ2-7	CAWSPQGEQYF	TGTGCCTGGTCACCCCAGGGCGAGCAGTACTTC
-	-	TRBV4-1	TRBJ2-7	CASSHGGSYEQYF	TGCGCCAGCAGCCACGGGGGCTCCTACGAGCAGTACTTC
-	-	TRBV7-3	TRBJ2-5	CASSFGGGETQYF	TGTGCCAGCAGCTTCGGGGGAGGAGAGACCCAGTACTTC
TRBD2	-	TRBV2	TRBJ2-1	CASLGLAGYEQFF	TGTGCCAGCTTGGGACTAGCGGGATATGAGCAGTTCTTC
-	-	TRBV30	TRBJ1-1	CAWSSTTGTEAFF	TGTGCCTGGAGTTCGACTACCGGGACTGAAGCTTTCTTT
-	-	TRBV13	TRBJ2-7	CASSLEQGSSYEQYF	TGTGCCAGCAGCTTAGAACAGGGTAGCTCCTACGAGCAGTACTTC
TRBD1	-	TRBV4-1	TRBJ2-1	CASSTSGTGGLNEQFF	TGCGCCAGCAGCACCTCCGGGACAGGGGGCTTGAATGAGCAGTTCTTC
TRBD1	-	TRBV4-3	TRBJ1-4	CASSQETGGGEKLFF	TGCGCCAGCAGCCAAGAAACAGGGGGCGGTGAAAAACTGTTTTTT
-	few	TRBV19	TRBJ1-5	CASSRGQVSNQPQHF	TGTGCCAGTAGTAGGGGCCAGGTTAGCAATCAGCCCCAGCATTTT
TRBD1	-	TRBV15	TRBJ1-4	CATSVRQGLNEKLFF	TGTGCCACCAGCGTACGACAGGGACTTAATGAAAAACTGTTTTTT
TRBD2	-	TRBV9	TRBJ2-1	CASSLTSGPYNEQFF	TGTGCCAGCAGCTTGACTAGCGGACCCTACAATGAGCAGTTCTTC
TRBD2	-	TRBV15	TRBJ2-3	CATSRDRNLAGSTDTQYF	TGTGCCACCAGCAGAGATCGAAACCTAGCGGGAAGCACAGATACGCAGTATTTT
-	-	TRBV6-5	TRBJ2-7	CASSYSRGSYEQYF	TGTGCCAGCAGTTACTCGAGAGGTTCCTACGAGCAGTACTTC
TRBD1	once	TRBV2	TRBJ2-7	CASIQGRYEQYF	TGTGCCAGCATACAGGGGAGATACGAGCAGTACTTC